This TCR beta chain was captured in a study of T cells in women clearing cervical HPV infection. Overall study results and limits: TRBV6-7 relative abundance averaged 0.11% in cases and around 0.17% in controls.

The germline V gene encodes CDR1 SGHRS and CDR2 YFSETQ. CDR3 size: 15 residues. Trimming left V 3 bases short and J 5 bases short, with 14 bases between. Data came from immunoSEQ multiplex PCR; TCRdb stores just in-frame clones and leaves some out. The sample includes around 20,000 clones. Comment on this clone: Its antigen is currently unknown. The read falls 3 residues short of the CDR3 end, and the missing part is taken from the germline J gene.

The sequenced sample was blood buffy coat. The chain couples TRBV5-1 to TRBJ1-4; a weak D match, TRBD1 (6 bases). The TCR was taken from a woman between 18 and 70 years old with a cervical HPV16 infection that either progressed to CIN3+ or cleared (not recorded which). The CDR3 sequence: CASSWTGQHNEKLFF. Partial CDR3 DNA: TGCGCCAGCAGCTGGACCGGACAGCACAATGAAAAA.